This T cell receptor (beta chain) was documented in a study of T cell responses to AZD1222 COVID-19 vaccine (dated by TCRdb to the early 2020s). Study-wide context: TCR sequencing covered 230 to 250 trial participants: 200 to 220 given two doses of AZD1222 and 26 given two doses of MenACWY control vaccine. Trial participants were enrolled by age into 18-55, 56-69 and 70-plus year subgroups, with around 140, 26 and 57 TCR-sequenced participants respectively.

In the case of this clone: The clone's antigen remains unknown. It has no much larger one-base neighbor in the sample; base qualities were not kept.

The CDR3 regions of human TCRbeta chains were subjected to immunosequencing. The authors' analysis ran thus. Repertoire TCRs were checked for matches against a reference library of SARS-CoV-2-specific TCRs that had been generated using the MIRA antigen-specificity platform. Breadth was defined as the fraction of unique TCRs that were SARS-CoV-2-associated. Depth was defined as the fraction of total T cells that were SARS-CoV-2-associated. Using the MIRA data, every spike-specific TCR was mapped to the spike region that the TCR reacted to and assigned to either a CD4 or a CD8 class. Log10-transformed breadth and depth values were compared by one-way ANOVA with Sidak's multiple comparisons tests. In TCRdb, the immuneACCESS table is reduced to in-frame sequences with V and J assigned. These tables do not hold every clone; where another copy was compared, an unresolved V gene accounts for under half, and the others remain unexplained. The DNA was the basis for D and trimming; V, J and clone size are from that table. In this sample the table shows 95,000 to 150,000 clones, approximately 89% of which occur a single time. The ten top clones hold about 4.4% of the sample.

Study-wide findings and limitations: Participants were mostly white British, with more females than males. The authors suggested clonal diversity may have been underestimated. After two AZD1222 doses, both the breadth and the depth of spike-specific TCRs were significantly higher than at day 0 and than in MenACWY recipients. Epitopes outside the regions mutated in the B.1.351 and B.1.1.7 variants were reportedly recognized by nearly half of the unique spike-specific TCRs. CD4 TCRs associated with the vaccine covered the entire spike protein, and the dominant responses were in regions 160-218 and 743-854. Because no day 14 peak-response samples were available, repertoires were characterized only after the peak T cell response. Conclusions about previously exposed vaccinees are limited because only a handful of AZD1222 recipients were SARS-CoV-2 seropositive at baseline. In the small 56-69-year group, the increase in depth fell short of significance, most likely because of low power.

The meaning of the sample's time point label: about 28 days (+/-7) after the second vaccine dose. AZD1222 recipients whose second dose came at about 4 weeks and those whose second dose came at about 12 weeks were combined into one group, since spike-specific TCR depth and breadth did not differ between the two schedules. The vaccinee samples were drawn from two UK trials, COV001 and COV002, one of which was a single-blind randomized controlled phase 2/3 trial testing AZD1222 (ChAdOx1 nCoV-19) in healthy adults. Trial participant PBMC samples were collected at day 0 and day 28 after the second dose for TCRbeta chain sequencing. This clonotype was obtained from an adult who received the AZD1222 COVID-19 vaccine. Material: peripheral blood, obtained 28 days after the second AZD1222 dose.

The bases are TGTGCCAGCAGCTTAAACCCCCCAGGGCAGGGCGAGCAGTACTTC. Translated, it gives CASSLNPPGQGEQYF. The sequence joins TRBV7-3 to TRBJ2-7; 5 matching bases give a weak D call of TRBD1. The CDR3 covers 15 residues, taking in both the cysteine and the phenylalanine. Solely the CDR3 DNA is kept, with 45 bases framed from the first base. V and J are truncated by 1 base and 6 bases respectively, leaving an intervening sequence of 16 bases. Looking up the germline V gene yields CDR1 SGHTA and CDR2 FQGTGA.